Each of the 30 T cell receptor beta chains below was sequenced from the same sample in a study of T-cell memory formation after mild COVID-19. TCRdb re-called the 5' RACE reads through MiXCR, storing one row per CDR3 protein. The table records approximately 430,000 distinct CDR3 sequences, around a quarter of them present only once. The source material was PBMCs or a T cell subset sorted from them (not recorded which). These receptors came from an adult woman who had mild COVID-19 (a few samples of this study predate the infection). Cell type and time point are not known.

The J gene is TRBJ2-1, the V gene TRBV6-5; 10 positions match TRBD2. J was trimmed by 6 bases and V by 6 bases; bases with no gene match: 8. Looked up from germline, CDR1 is MNHEY and CDR2 is SVGAGI. This CDR3 is 15 amino acids long. The DNA for the CDR3 is TGTGCCAGCAGACCTGGGACTAGCGTCCTCAATGAGCAGTTCTTC. Its protein product is CASRPGTSVLNEQFF.

The chain joins TRBV15 to TRBJ2-2; no clear D gene. Germline CDR1 is LNHNV and CDR2 is YYDKDF (reference sequence). The germline V and J ends were trimmed by 0 bases and 4 bases, with 6 bases remaining between them. CDR3 length: 14 amino acids. The CDR3 loop is CATSRDVVTGELFF. DNA of the CDR3: TGTGCCACCAGCAGAGATGTAGTCACCGGGGAGCTGTTTTTT. Variable domain in full (rest from reference TRBV15 and TRBJ2-2): DAMVIQNPRYQVTQFGKPVTLSCSQTLNHNVMYWYQQKSSQAPKLLFHYYDKDFNNEADTPDNFQSRRPNTSFCFLDIRSPGLGDTAMYLCATSRDVVTGELFFGEGSRLTVL.

The gene calls are TRBV5-1 and TRBJ2-3; tentatively, D is TRBD1 (5 bases). The CDR3 extends over 15 amino acids. Trimming left V 4 bases short and J 3 bases short, with 15 bases between. Per germline, CDR1 SGHRS and CDR2 YFSETQ. In DNA form, the CDR3 reads TGCGCCAGCAGCCGGGTAGGGGTTTCGACAGATACGCAGTATTTT. The encoded protein is CASSRVGVSTDTQYF.

This clonotype has a handful of counts. The genes are TRBV12-3 or TRBV12-4 and TRBJ2-5, with a possible D match to TRBD2 (5 bases). The CDR3 is 13 residues long. Trimming took 5 bases from V and 3 from J, leaving 10 bases between them. CDR3 residues: CASSPWGEETQYF. In DNA form, the CDR3 reads TGTGCCAGCAGTCCCTGGGGAGAAGAGACCCAGTACTTC.

In its sample, this clonotype was seen a few times. The J gene is TRBJ2-7, the V gene TRBV20-1; D gene unclear. The CDR3 has 11 amino acids. V gave up 0 bases and J gave up 6 bases, with 6 bases separating them. Germline values: CDR1 DFQATT, CDR2 SNEGSKA (reference sequence). The CDR3 region has the DNA TGCAGTGCTAGAGATCTCTTCGAGCAGTACTTC. Amino acids: CSARDLFEQYF.

This clonotype was seen only a few times. The chain's CDR3 is CSGAPRESQETQYF. CDR3 DNA: TGCAGCGGGGCCCCGCGGGAATCCCAAGAGACCCAGTACTTC. The chain links TRBV29-1 to TRBJ2-5, with TRBD2 as a possible D gene (6 bases). V lost 7 bases, J lost 1 base, and 16 bases lay in between. The germline V gene has CDR1 SQVTM and CDR2 ANQGSEA. The CDR3 contains 14 residues. The variable domain in full, completed from reference TRBV29-1 and TRBJ2-5, reads SAVISQKPSRDICQRGTSLTIQCQVDSQVTMMFWYRQQPGQSLTLIATANQGSEATYESGFVIDKFPISRPNLTFSTLTVSNMSPEDSSIYLCSGAPRESQETQYFGPGTRLLVL.

This chain links TRBV10-3 with TRBJ1-1; 7 bases match TRBD1. Per germline, CDR1 ENHRY and CDR2 SYGVKD. The J segment lost 0 bases and the V segment lost 3 bases, leaving 7 bases of the junction unmatched. This CDR3 has 16 residues. CDR3 sequence: CAISEAGQPLNTEAFF. CDR3 in DNA: TGTGCCATCAGTGAAGCGGGACAGCCGTTGAACACTGAAGCTTTCTTT.

This clonotype was picked up a small number of times. The chain couples TRBV4-2 to TRBJ2-7, with D possibly TRBD1 on 6 matching bases. CDR1 is LGHNA, CDR2 YNFKEQ, per germline. V lost 4 bases to trimming and J lost 2 bases, with 15 bases between them. The CDR3 is 15 amino acids. CDR3 DNA sequence: TGTGCCAGCAGCCTCGCTGTAGGGGGAGCCTACGAGCAGTACTTC. This translates into CASSLAVGGAYEQYF.

CDR3 bases: TGCGCCAGCAGCCGACTACCGGGACTAGCGGGAGTGTTTGAGCAGTTCTTC. Its protein is CASSRLPGLAGVFEQFF. The chain carries TRBV4-3 and TRBJ2-1; 14 bases align to TRBD2. The CDR3 spans 17 residues. The V gene end was trimmed by 4 bases and the J gene end by 9 bases; junction bases not matched to a gene: 11. Germline assignment: CDR1 LGHNA and CDR2 YSLEER.

This clonotype has more than one count but fewer than ten. The CDR3 sequence is CASSLGGKQETQYF. The CDR3 DNA is TGCGCCAGCAGCTTGGGAGGGAAACAAGAGACCCAGTACTTC. The V and J genes are TRBV5-1 and TRBJ2-5; D may be TRBD2 (5 bases). CDR1 and CDR2 from the germline V gene are SGHRS and YFSETQ. This CDR3 has 14 residues. The V and J ends lost 0 bases and 2 bases respectively, with 8 bases between them.

This clonotype was seen a few times. The chain has TRBV9 and TRBJ2-1; the match to TRBD2 covers 9 bases. J lost 1 base, V lost 2 bases, and 10 bases had no gene match. The germline gives CDR1 SGDLS, CDR2 YYNGEE. The CDR3 runs 18 residues. CDR3 sequence: CASSVSLNAGGSYNEQFF. CDR3 nucleotides: TGTGCCAGCAGCGTGTCCTTAAATGCGGGAGGGTCCTACAATGAGCAGTTCTTC.

The chain links TRBV2 to TRBJ2-2, with TRBD2 as a possible D gene (5 bases). CDR1 is SNHLY, CDR2 FYNNEI, per germline. The CDR3 extends over 13 amino acids. Trimming took off 7 bases at V and 7 bases at J, with 13 bases between the two ends. The CDR3, as DNA: TGTGCCAGCACCGGGGATGGATTCGGGGAGCTGTTTTTT. Translation: CASTGDGFGELFF.

The chain is built from TRBV5-6 and TRBJ2-3, with unresolved D. The CDR3 covers 12 residues. Germline V gene sequence: CDR1 SGHDT, CDR2 YYEEEE. Between the trimmed V and J ends, which lost 4 bases and 5 bases, there was a span of 8 bases. The CDR3 sequence: CASSALGDTQYF. The CDR3 DNA follows: TGTGCCAGCAGCGCCTTGGGAGATACGCAGTATTTT.

J is TRBJ1-1 and V is TRBV5-4; the D is unclear. Trimming pared 0 bases from V and 0 bases from J, leaving 9 bases between. Germline values: CDR1 SGHNT, CDR2 YYREEE (reference sequence). The CDR3 length is 15 residues. The CDR3 nucleotides are TGTGCCAGCAGCTTGGATGGCGGGATGAACACTGAAGCTTTCTTT. Its translation is CASSLDGGMNTEAFF.

The V gene is TRBV10-3, the J gene TRBJ2-1, with 11 positions matching TRBD2. The V segment lost 0 bases and the J segment 6 bases; nucleotides outside the gene matches: 10. The germline V gene has CDR1 ENHRY and CDR2 SYGVKD. CDR3 size: 18 residues. The CDR3: CAISESPNLAGGVNEQFF. CDR3 bases: TGTGCCATCAGTGAGTCCCCGAATCTAGCGGGAGGTGTCAATGAGCAGTTCTTC.

This clonotype has more than one count but fewer than ten. The rearrangement uses TRBV5-1 and TRBJ1-1; D uncertain. V gave up 1 base and J gave up 1 base, with 5 bases separating them. Germline V gives CDR1 SGHRS, CDR2 YFSETQ. The CDR3 extends over 13 amino acids. The CDR3 bases are TGCGCCAGCAGCTTGTTCTCGAACACTGAAGCTTTCTTT. Its protein product is CASSLFSNTEAFF.

This clonotype was picked up a small number of times. The chain employs TRBV5-1 and TRBJ2-7; unclear D gene. Per germline, CDR1 SGHRS and CDR2 YFSETQ. CDR3 length equals 13 residues. V shed 0 bases and J shed 4 bases, with 8 bases lying between them. The CDR3 reads CASSLALEYEQYF. CDR3 DNA sequence: TGCGCCAGCAGCTTGGCGCTAGAGTACGAGCAGTACTTC.

The J gene is TRBJ2-1, the V gene TRBV12-3 or TRBV12-4, with D possibly being TRBD1 or TRBD2 (5 bases each). This CDR3 spans 17 amino acids. Trimming removed 8 bases from V and 0 bases from J, with 20 bases in between. DNA of the CDR3: TGTGCCAGCGGGGAGATTCCCGGACAAAGCTCCTACAATGAGCAGTTCTTC. This gives the protein CASGEIPGQSSYNEQFF.

Notes on this clonotype: As the CDR3 is not closed by the conserved phenylalanine or tryptophan, this likely results from a read error. The rearrangement uses TRBV12-3 or TRBV12-4 and TRBJ2-3, with D unresolved. Trimming cost V 5 bases and J 1 base, with 4 bases left between them. There are 12 residues in the CDR3. The CDR3 DNA sequence: TGTGCCAGCAGTCCTGGCACAGATACGCAGTATTCT. It yields the protein CASSPGTDTQYS.

V and J are TRBV20-1 and TRBJ2-3; D perhaps matches TRBD2 (7 bases). The length of the CDR3 is 13 residues. Germline V gene sequence: CDR1 DFQATT, CDR2 SNEGSKA (reference sequence). The V gene lost 4 bases and the J gene lost 5 bases, with 13 bases spanning the gap. CDR3 sequence reads: CSANAGAVDTQYF. The CDR3 bases are TGCAGTGCTAATGCGGGGGCGGTAGATACGCAGTATTTT.

This clonotype was seen more than once but under ten times. V is TRBV3-1 and J is TRBJ1-2, with 7 bases lining up with TRBD1. The germline V gene encodes CDR1 LGHDT and CDR2 YNNKEL (reference sequence). CDR3 size: 19 residues. The ends lost 1 base at V and 0 bases at J; junction bases unmatched: 14. Written as DNA, the CDR3 is TGTGCCAGCAGCCAAGGTGTGGTAGGGGGCGCGTTTGCTAACTATGGCTACACCTTC. Its translation is CASSQGVVGGAFANYGYTF. Full variable domain (outside the CDR3, taken from reference TRBV3-1 and TRBJ1-2): DTAVSQTPKYLVTQMGNDKSIKCEQNLGHDTMYWYKQDSKKFLKIMFSYNNKELIINETVPNRFSPKSPDKAHLNLHINSLELGDSAVYFCASSQGVVGGAFANYGYTFGSGTRLTVV.

The J gene is TRBJ1-4, the V gene TRBV4-1; no clear D gene. Looked up from germline, CDR1 is MGHRA and CDR2 is YSYEKL. Trimming removed 1 base from V and 5 bases from J, with 5 bases in between. The CDR3 consists of 13 residues. CDR3 residues: CASSQVRNEKLFF. As DNA, the CDR3 is TGCGCCAGCAGCCAAGTCCGGAATGAAAAACTGTTTTTT.

The J gene is TRBJ2-2, the V gene TRBV5-1; the D gene could be TRBD1 or TRBD2 (5 bases each). The ends were cut back, 4 bases at V and 0 bases at J, with 10 bases in the middle. In germline, CDR1 is SGHRS, CDR2 YFSETQ. The CDR3 extends over 15 amino acids. The CDR3 DNA reads TGCGCCAGCAGCCCCCGGGACCCGAACACCGGGGAGCTGTTTTTT. Translation gives CASSPRDPNTGELFF.

The chain carries TRBV4-1 and TRBJ2-2; tentative D call: TRBD1 (6 bases). From germline, CDR1 is MGHRA and CDR2 YSYEKL. CDR3 length equals 14 residues. Trimming left V 1 base short and J 9 bases short, with 12 bases between. The CDR3 DNA reads TGCGCCAGCAGCCAAGGCCTCGGGGACAGGGAGCTGTTTTTT. Translating gives CASSQGLGDRELFF.

This clonotype was detected a few times. The rearrangement uses TRBV18 and TRBJ1-2; no clear D. Per the germline V gene, CDR1 is KGHSH and CDR2 is LQKENI. V lost 3 bases to trimming and J lost 3 bases, with 14 bases between them. The CDR3 has 15 residues. The CDR3 nucleotides read TGTGCCAGCTCACCCAAAGGCGGGGAGGACTATGGCTACACCTTC. Translation: CASSPKGGEDYGYTF. Variable domain in full (rest from reference TRBV18 and TRBJ1-2): NAGVMQNPRHLVRRRGQEARLRCSPMKGHSHVYWYRQLPEEGLKFMVYLQKENIIDESGMPKERFSAEFPKEGPSILRIQQVVRGDSAAYFCASSPKGGEDYGYTFGSGTRLTVV.

This clonotype was detected ten times or more. Germline and junction disagree at one end, which may indicate a read error. The chain recombines TRBV5-1 with TRBJ2-7, with D unclear. The CDR3 has 11 amino acids. Germline assignment: CDR1 SGHRS and CDR2 YFSETQ. DNA of the CDR3: TGTGCCAGCAGCCGAGACTACGAGCAGTACTTC. It encodes CASSRDYEQYF. The full variable domain, in which reference TRBV5-1 and TRBJ2-7 provide the parts outside the CDR3, is KAGVTQTPRYLIKTRGQQVTLSCSPISGHRSVSWYQQTPGQGLQFLFEYFSETQRNKGNFPGRFSGRQFSNSRSEMNVSTLELGDSALYLCASSRDYEQYFGPGTRLTVT.

There are a few counts of this clonotype. The rearrangement links TRBV20-1 to TRBJ2-7; tentatively, D is TRBD2 (5 bases). CDR1 DFQATT and CDR2 SNEGSKA come from the germline V gene (reference sequence). The CDR3 consists of 14 residues. Trimming took off 1 base at V and 4 bases at J, with 14 bases between the two ends. CDR3: CSARVGGLGYEQYF. Written as DNA, the CDR3 is TGCAGTGCTAGAGTAGGAGGCCTTGGGTACGAGCAGTACTTC.

The genes are TRBV7-2 and TRBJ2-7, with 8 bases matching TRBD1. This CDR3 region has 17 residues. J gave up 1 base and V 3 bases, and 11 bases lay outside the gene matches. The germline gives CDR1 SGHTA, CDR2 FQGNSA. The CDR3 loop reads CASSFTSRQGWSYEQYF. The CDR3 bases are TGTGCCAGCAGCTTTACATCGCGACAGGGGTGGTCCTACGAGCAGTACTTC.

The CDR3 DNA is TGTGCCACCAGTGATTCGGGAACGTGGACCGGGGAGCTGTTTTTT. The encoded protein is CATSDSGTWTGELFF. The chain is built from TRBV24-1 and TRBJ2-2, with a possible D match to TRBD2 (5 bases). The CDR3 totals 15 residues. Germline V lookup: CDR1 KGHDR, CDR2 SFDVKD. V gave up 2 bases and J gave up 5 bases, with 11 bases separating them.

This clonotype turned up a few times. The V call is TRBV4-1, the J call TRBJ2-2; weak D call: TRBD1 (5 bases). The CDR3 length is 14 residues. V was clipped by 4 bases and J by 4 bases, with 10 bases between them. The germline CDR1 and CDR2 sequences are MGHRA and YSYEKL. In DNA form, the CDR3 reads TGCGCCAGCAGCCCCCAGGGTGGCACCGGGGAGCTGTTTTTT. Protein sequence: CASSPQGGTGELFF.